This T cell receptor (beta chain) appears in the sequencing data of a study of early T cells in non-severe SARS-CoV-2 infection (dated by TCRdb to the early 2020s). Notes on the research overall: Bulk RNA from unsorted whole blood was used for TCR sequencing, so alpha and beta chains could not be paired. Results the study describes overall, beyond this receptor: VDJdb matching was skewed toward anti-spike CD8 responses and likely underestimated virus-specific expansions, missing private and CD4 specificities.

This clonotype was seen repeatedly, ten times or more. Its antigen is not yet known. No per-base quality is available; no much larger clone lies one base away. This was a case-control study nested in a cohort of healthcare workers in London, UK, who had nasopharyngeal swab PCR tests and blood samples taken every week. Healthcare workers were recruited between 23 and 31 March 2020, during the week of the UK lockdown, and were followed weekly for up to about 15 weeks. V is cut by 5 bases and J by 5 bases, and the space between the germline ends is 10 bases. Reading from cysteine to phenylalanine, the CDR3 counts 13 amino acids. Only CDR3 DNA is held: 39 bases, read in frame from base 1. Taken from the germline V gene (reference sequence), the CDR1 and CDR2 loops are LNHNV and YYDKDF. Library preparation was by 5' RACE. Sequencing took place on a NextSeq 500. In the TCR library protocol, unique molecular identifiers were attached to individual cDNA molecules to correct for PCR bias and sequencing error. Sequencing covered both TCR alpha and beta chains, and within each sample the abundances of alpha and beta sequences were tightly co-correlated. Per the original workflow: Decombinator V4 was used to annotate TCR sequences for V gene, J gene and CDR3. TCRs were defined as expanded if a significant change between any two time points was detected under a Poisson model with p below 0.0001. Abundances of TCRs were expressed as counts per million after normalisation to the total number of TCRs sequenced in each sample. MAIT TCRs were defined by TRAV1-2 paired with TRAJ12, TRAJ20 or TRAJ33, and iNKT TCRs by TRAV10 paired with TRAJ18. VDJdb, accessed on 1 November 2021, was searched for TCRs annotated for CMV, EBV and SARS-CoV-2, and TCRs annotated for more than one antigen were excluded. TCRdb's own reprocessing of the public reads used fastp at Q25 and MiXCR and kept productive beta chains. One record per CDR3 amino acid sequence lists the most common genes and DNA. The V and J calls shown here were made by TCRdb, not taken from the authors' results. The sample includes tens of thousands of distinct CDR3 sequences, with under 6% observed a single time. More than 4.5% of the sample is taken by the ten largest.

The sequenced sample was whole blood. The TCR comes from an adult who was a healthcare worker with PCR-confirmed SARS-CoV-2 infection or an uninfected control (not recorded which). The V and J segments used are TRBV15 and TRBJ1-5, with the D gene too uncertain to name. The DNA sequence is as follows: TGTGCCACCAGCCCCCGGAGGGATCAGCCCCAGCATTTT. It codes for CATSPRRDQPQHF.